This is a list of T cell receptor beta chains from one sample in a study of shared clonotypes between healthy human individuals. The assay was immunoSEQ multiplex PCR, and TCRdb's table has in-frame clones only and misses some. The data contain over 750,000 clones, roughly 96% of them singletons. The sequencing input was naive CD8+ T cells sorted from blood. Receptor source: a man aged 25-45 years in good health. CDR3s include the opening cysteine and the closing phenylalanine or tryptophan.

V gene: TRBV4-1
CDR3 protein: CASSQESGTTYEQYF

V gene: TRBV2
CDR3 protein: CASSEAGGSYEQYF

V gene: TRBV28
CDR3 protein: CASAGTAYGYTF

V gene: TRBV4-1
CDR3 protein: CASSQVGLAGVFEQFF

V gene: TRBV2
CDR3 protein: CASSPLSGTDNNEKLFF

V gene: TRBV28
CDR3 protein: CASSSPGQGANEQYF

V gene: TRBV6-5
CDR3 protein: CASSYASGEGTDTQYF

V gene: TRBV27
CDR3 protein: CASSSTSGLTDTQYF

V gene: TRBV5-4
CDR3 protein: CASSLAPSGTGNEQFF

V gene: TRBV4-1
CDR3 protein: CASSQRGLAVSVYNEQFF

V gene: TRBV10-3
CDR3 protein: CAISESWGQGLSGNTIYF

V gene: TRBV15
CDR3 protein: CATSRSYYGYTF

V gene: TRBV28
CDR3 protein: CASRPEVPQETQYF

V gene: TRBV9
CDR3 protein: CASSEVAGPQETQYF

V gene: TRBV15
CDR3 protein: CATSREGTSGDEQYF

V gene: TRBV11-2
CDR3 protein: CASSATGGAYEQYF

V gene: TRBV2
CDR3 protein: CAVRGGSGNTIYF

V gene: TRBV11-2
CDR3 protein: CASSPLAGTTYEQYF

V gene: TRBV27
CDR3 protein: CASSLGTGGLGEQFF

V gene: TRBV2
CDR3 protein: CASMAGSYEQYF

V gene: TRBV7-6
CDR3 protein: CASSLSSGFTGELFF

V gene: TRBV5-1
CDR3 protein: CASSYRGGPYEQYF

V gene: TRBV28
CDR3 protein: CASSLPLTNYGYTF

V gene: TRBV27
CDR3 protein: CASSLAPRLKETQYF

V gene: TRBV27
CDR3 protein: CLDRVTDTQYF

V gene: TRBV27
CDR3 protein: CASSLLADTDTQYF

V gene: TRBV19
CDR3 protein: CASSMLGTDTQYF

V gene: TRBV25-1
CDR3 protein: CASSEGGRRETQYF

V gene: TRBV11-2
CDR3 protein: CASSLEGYEQYF

V gene: TRBV5-4
CDR3 protein: CASSLTGILDGYTF

V gene: TRBV7-7
CDR3 protein: CASSRSWTSGINTGELFF

V gene: TRBV15
CDR3 protein: CATSRGARRDRGTFEAFF

V gene: TRBV7-9
CDR3 protein: CASSLARRTETQYF

V gene: TRBV7-9
CDR3 protein: CASSLVGTEDTDTQYF

V gene: TRBV19
CDR3 protein: CASSIRGQGPQPQHF

V gene: TRBV7-6
CDR3 protein: CASSTGTSGRGYEQYF

V gene: TRBV2
CDR3 protein: CASSVVVYEQYF

V gene: TRBV7-6
CDR3 protein: CASSITLRDRGAAFF

V gene: TRBV9
CDR3 protein: CASSSSTSTDTQYF

V gene: TRBV11-2
CDR3 protein: CASSRGTGGALDF

V gene: TRBV29-1
CDR3 protein: CSVGGGYEQYF

V gene: TRBV7-9
CDR3 protein: CASSPPPGELFF